This TCR beta chain was retrieved from a study of T-cell memory formation after mild COVID-19 (TCRdb year 2021). At the level of the whole study: TCR sequence clusters from the two donors were found to be largely donor specific. The cohort was made up of two young adult volunteers, one female and one male, who were previously healthy. In a couple of donors, T-cell clones that expanded and contracted after mild COVID-19 were tracked by sequencing TCRalpha and TCRbeta repertoires over time. Broad study findings and their caveats: Some responding clones were found in pre-infection memory, which suggests that pre-existing cross-reactive memory T cells took part in the SARS-CoV-2 response. Balanced CD4/CD8 phenotypes were observed for clones contracting from day 15 to 85, whereas a bias towards CD4+ was observed for a second wave of clones expanding from day 15 to 37. Contracting CD4+ clones were located mainly in the CM and EM memory subsets, whereas CD8+ clones were found to be enriched in EMRA. Whether the second-wave clones peaking on day 37 were SARS-CoV-2 specific was not confirmed. The study covered only two mild cases, and larger cohorts including severe cases with pre-infection samples were considered necessary.

For sequencing, an Illumina NovaSeq 6000 was employed. TCRalpha and TCRbeta cDNA libraries were built by 5'RACE with constant-segment primers, adding sample barcodes and unique molecular identifiers. Trizol reagent was used to extract RNA from every sample. Libraries were amplified in two PCR steps, with a second sample barcode and Illumina TruSeq adapters added in the second step. Sequencing of libraries was performed on an Illumina NovaSeq with 2 x 150 bp paired-end reads. Processing in the source paper ran as follows. With migec v1.2.7, reads were demultiplexed and then collapsed into UMI-guided consensus sequences. With mixcr v2.1.11, UMI consensuses were aligned to TRA and TRB V and J templates and assembled into clonotypes. A clonotype was counted as expanded or contracted only when both edgeR and NoisET called the clonotype significant, with the noise models trained on biological replicates. For edgeR calls, a false discovery rate-adjusted p below 0.01 and a log2 fold-change threshold of 1 were applied. As an exploratory analysis of dynamics, max-normalized trajectories of the 1000 most abundant clonotypes were examined with PCA combined with hierarchical clustering. Each responding clone was given a CD4 or CD8 phenotype based on the CD4+ and CD8+ repertoires, which had been sequenced separately. The public sequencing data were trimmed at Q25 with fastp and processed into clonotypes with MiXCR by TCRdb, which kept only in-frame beta chains. Rows are combined by CDR3 protein, so each entry shows the most common genes and DNA. TCRdb, rather than the study authors, made the V and J calls. This sample lists under 150,000 distinct CDR3 sequences; 22% were detected once. The top ten clones comprise approximately 40% of the sample.

This clonotype has ten or more counts. This clone's antigen is unknown. Base qualities were left out, and no much larger clone turns up one base away. Ficoll-Paque density gradient centrifugation was used to isolate PBMCs. Looking up the germline V gene yields CDR1 MRHNA and CDR2 SNTAGT. Cut back by 5 bases and 3 bases, the V and J ends lie 9 bases apart. The CDR3 covers 13 residues, taking in both the cysteine and the phenylalanine. Only the CDR3 DNA stays, 39 bases, in frame from base 1. The source material was PBMCs or a T cell subset sorted from them (not recorded which). The receptor was derived from a man aged 18 to 35 who had mild COVID-19 (a few samples of this study predate the infection). The sample titles of this study are shuffled in the database, so cell type and time point are left out; the donor was told from shared clones. This sequence uses TRBV6-4 and TRBJ2-3, with the D gene call left open. The nucleotides read TGTGCCAGCAGTCAAAGGGATACAGATACGCAGTATTTT. It encodes CASSQRDTDTQYF.